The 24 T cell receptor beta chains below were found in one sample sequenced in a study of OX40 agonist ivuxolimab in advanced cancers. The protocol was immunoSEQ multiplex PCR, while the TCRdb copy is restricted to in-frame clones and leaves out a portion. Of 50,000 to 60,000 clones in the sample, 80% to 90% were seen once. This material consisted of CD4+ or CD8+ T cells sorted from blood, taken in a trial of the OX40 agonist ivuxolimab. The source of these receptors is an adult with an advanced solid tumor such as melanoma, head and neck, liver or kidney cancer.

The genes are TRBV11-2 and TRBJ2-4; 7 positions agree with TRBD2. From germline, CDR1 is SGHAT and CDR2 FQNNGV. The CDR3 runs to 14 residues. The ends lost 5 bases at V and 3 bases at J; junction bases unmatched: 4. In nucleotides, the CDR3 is TGTGCCAGCAGCCCCTGGGGGGGCAAAAACATTCAGTACTTC. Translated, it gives CASSPWGGKNIQYF.

Here the CDR3 DNA reads TGTGCCAGCTCCCGGGATCAACTCTACAATGAGCAGTTCTTC. This gives the protein CASSRDQLYNEQFF. V usage is TRBV6-6 and J usage is TRBJ2-1, with D possibly matching TRBD2 (5 bases). This CDR3 comprises 14 residues. Deletions cut 8 bases from V and 3 bases from J, with 14 bases between. Germline-derived CDR1 and CDR2 are MNHNY and SVGAGI (reference sequence).

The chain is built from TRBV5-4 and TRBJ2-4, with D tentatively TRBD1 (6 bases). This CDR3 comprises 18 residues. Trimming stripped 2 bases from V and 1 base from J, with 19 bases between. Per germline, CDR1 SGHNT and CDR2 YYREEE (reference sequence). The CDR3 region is CASSFGPQGSCAKNIQYF. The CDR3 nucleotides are TGTGCCAGCAGCTTTGGACCCCAGGGGAGTTGTGCCAAAAACATTCAGTACTTC.

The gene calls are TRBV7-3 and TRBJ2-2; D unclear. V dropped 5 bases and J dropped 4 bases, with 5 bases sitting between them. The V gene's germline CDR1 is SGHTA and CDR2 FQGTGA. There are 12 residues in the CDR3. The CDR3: CASSRSTGELFF. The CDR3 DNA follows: TGTGCCAGCAGCCGTAGCACCGGGGAGCTGTTTTTT.

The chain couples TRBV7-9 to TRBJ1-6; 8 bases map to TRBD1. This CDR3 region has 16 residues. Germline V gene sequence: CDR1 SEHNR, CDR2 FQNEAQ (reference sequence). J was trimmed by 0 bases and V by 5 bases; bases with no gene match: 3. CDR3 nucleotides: TGTGCCAGCAGCCTCACAGGGGGCTCCTATAATTCACCCCTCCACTTT. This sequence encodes CASSLTGGSYNSPLHF.

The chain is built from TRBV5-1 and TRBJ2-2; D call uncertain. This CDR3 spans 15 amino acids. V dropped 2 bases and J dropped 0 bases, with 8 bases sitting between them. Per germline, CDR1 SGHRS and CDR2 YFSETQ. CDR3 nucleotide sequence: TGCGCCAGCAGCTTACTTACGCCGAACACCGGGGAGCTGTTTTTT. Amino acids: CASSLLTPNTGELFF.

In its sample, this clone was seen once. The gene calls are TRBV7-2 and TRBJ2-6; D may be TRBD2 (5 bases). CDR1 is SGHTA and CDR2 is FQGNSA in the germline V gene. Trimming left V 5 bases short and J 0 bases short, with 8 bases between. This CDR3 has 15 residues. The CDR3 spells CASSREGSGANVLTF. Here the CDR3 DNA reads TGTGCCAGCAGCCGAGAGGGCTCTGGGGCCAACGTCCTGACTTTC. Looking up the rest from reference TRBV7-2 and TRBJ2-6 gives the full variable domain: GAGVSQSPSNKVTEKGKDVELRCDPISGHTALYWYRQSLGQGLEFLIYFQGNSAPDKSGLPSDRFSAERTGGSVSTLTIQRTQQEDSAVYLCASSREGSGANVLTFGAGSRLTVL.

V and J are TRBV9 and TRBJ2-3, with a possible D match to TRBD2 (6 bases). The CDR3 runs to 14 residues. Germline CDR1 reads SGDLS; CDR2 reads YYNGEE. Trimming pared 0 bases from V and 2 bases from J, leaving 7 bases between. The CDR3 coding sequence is TGTGCCAGCAGCGTAGGGGAGGCCACAGATACGCAGTATTTT. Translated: CASSVGEATDTQYF.

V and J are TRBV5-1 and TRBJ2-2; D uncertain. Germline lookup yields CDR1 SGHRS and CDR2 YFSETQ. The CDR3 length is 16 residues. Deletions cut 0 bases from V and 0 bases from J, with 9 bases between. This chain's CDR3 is CASSLAGRSNTGELFF. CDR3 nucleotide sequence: TGCGCCAGCAGCTTGGCCGGGCGTTCGAACACCGGGGAGCTGTTTTTT. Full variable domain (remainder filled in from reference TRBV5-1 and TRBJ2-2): KAGVTQTPRYLIKTRGQQVTLSCSPISGHRSVSWYQQTPGQGLQFLFEYFSETQRNKGNFPGRFSGRQFSNSRSEMNVSTLELGDSALYLCASSLAGRSNTGELFFGEGSRLTVL.

CDR3 sequence: CASSSETSGNTGELFF. The CDR3 bases are TGTGCCAGCAGCTCTGAGACTAGCGGGAACACCGGGGAGCTGTTTTTT. This rearrangement joins TRBV5-4 to TRBJ2-2, with TRBD2 identical over 9 bases. The J segment lost 1 base and the V segment lost 3 bases, leaving 4 bases of the junction unmatched. The length of the CDR3 is 16 residues. CDR1 and CDR2 from the germline V gene are SGHNT and YYREEE (reference sequence).

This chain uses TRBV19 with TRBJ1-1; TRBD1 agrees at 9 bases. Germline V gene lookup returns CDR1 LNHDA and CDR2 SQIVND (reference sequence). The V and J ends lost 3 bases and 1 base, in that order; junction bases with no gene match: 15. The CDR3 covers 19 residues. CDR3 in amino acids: CASSIVPWTGVPRNTEAFF. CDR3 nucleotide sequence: TGTGCCAGTAGTATCGTCCCTTGGACAGGGGTACCAAGGAACACTGAAGCTTTCTTT.

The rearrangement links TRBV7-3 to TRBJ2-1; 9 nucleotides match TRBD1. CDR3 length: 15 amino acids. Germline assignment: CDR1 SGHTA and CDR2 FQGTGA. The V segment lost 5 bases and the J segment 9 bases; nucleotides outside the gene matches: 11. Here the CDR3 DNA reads TGTGCCAGCAGCCCCGAGGGGACAGGGCGGAGTGAGCAGTTCTTC. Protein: CASSPEGTGRSEQFF.

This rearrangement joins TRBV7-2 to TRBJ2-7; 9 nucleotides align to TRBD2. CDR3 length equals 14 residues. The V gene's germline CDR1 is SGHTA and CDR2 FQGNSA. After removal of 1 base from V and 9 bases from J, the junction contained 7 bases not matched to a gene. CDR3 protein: CASSLVSREGRQYF. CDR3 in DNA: TGTGCCAGCAGCTTAGTTTCGCGGGAGGGCCGGCAGTACTTC.

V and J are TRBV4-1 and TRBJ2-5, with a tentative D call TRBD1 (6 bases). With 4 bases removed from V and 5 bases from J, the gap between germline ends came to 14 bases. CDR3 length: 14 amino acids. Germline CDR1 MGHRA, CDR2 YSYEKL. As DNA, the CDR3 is TGCGCCAGCAGCCGAAGTGGGGGCCGGGAGACCCAGTACTTC. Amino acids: CASSRSGGRETQYF.

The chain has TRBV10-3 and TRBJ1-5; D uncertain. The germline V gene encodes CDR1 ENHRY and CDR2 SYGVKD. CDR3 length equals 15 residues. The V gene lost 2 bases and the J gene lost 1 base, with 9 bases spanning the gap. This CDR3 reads CAISESTPSNQPQHF. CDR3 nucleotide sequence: TGTGCCATCAGTGAGAGTACTCCCAGCAATCAGCCCCAGCATTTT.

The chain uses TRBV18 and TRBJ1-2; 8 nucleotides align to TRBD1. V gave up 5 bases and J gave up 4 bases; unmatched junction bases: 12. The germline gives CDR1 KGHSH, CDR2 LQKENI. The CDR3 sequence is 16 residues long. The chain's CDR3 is CASSMYGGQGGYGYTF. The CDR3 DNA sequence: TGTGCCAGCTCAATGTACGGCGGACAGGGAGGCTATGGCTACACCTTC.

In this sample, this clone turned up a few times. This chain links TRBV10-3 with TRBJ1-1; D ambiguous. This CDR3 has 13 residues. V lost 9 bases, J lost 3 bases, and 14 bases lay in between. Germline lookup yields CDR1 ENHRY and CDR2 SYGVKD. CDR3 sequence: CAIHGDWYTEAFF. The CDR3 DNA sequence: TGTGCCATACATGGGGATTGGTACACTGAAGCTTTCTTT.

In nucleotides, the CDR3 is TGCGCCAGCAGCTACGGGAGCCTCCAGTATGGCTACACCTTC. It is translated as CASSYGSLQYGYTF. This chain uses TRBV5-1 with TRBJ1-2; D is uncertain. V was shortened by 3 bases and J by 5 bases, with 14 bases between the two germline ends. The germline V gene has CDR1 SGHRS and CDR2 YFSETQ. The CDR3 loop spans 14 amino acids.

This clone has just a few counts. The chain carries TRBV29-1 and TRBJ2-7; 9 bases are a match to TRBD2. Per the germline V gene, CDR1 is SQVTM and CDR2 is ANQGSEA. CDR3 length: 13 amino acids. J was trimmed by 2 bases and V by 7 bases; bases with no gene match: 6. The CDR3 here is CSALTSGAYEQYF. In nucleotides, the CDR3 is TGCAGCGCCTTGACTAGCGGCGCCTACGAGCAGTACTTC.

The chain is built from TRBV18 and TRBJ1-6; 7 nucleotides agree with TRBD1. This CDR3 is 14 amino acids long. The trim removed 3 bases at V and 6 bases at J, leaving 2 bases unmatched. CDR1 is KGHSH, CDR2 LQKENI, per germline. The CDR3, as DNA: TGTGCCAGCTCACCCGGGACAGTTAATTCACCCCTCCACTTT. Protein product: CASSPGTVNSPLHF.

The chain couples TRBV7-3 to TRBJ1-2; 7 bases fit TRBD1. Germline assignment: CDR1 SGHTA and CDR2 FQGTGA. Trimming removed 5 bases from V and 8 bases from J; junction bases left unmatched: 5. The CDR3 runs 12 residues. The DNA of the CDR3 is TGTGCCAGCAGCGAAACAGGGGTCGGCTACACCTTC. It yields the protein CASSETGVGYTF.

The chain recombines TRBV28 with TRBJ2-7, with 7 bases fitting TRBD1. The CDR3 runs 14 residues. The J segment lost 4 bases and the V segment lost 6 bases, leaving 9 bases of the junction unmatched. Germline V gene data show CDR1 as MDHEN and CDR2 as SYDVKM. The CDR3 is CASRAPGQTYEQYF. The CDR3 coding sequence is TGTGCCAGCAGGGCACCGGGACAGACATACGAGCAGTACTTC.

CDR3: CASSPYRAFNQPQHF. As DNA, the CDR3 is TGTGCCAGCAGTCCCTACCGGGCCTTCAATCAGCCCCAGCATTTT. This chain links TRBV6-5 with TRBJ1-5, with D unclear. CDR1 and CDR2 (germline): MNHEY, SVGAGI. CDR3 length: 15 residues. Between the trimmed V and J ends, which lost 5 bases and 3 bases, there was a span of 14 bases.

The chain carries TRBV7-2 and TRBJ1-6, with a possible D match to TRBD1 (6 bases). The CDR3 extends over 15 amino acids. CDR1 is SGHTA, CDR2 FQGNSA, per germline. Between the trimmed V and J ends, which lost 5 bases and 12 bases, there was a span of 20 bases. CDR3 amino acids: CASSPNFGTNQPLHF. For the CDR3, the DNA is TGTGCCAGCAGCCCGAATTTCGGGACAAACCAACCCCTCCACTTT.